This T cell receptor beta chain originates from a study of blood T cell repertoires in COVID-19. For the study at large: In each case, the material was cDNA or gDNA derived from T cells, B-cell-depleted T cells, or PBMCs.

This clone was observed a few times. In the study's own analysis: Scientists estimated how many nucleated cells there were by amplifying reference gene primers. The repertoire was sequenced with immunoSEQ multiplex PCR; TCRdb's copy has only in-frame clones and lacks some. Clonal size and the V and J genes are those of that table, whereas D and trimming came from the DNA. This sample carries 190,000 or so clones, 65% to 85% of them seen once, and the ten largest clones take less than 9.5%. Trimming took 6 bases from V and 9 from J; bases not matched to a gene: 3. The CDR3 contains 14 residues. Germline assignment: CDR1 LNHDA and CDR2 SQIVND (reference sequence).

The sequence derives from a man aged 35 to 55 who had recovered from COVID-19. The chain couples TRBV19 to TRBJ2-1, with 15 bases matching TRBD2. The sample was PBMCs or T cells enriched from blood (not recorded which). The CDR3 loop reads CASSGTSGGREQFF. As DNA, the CDR3 is TGTGCCAGTAGCGGGACTAGCGGGGGGCGTGAGCAGTTCTTC.